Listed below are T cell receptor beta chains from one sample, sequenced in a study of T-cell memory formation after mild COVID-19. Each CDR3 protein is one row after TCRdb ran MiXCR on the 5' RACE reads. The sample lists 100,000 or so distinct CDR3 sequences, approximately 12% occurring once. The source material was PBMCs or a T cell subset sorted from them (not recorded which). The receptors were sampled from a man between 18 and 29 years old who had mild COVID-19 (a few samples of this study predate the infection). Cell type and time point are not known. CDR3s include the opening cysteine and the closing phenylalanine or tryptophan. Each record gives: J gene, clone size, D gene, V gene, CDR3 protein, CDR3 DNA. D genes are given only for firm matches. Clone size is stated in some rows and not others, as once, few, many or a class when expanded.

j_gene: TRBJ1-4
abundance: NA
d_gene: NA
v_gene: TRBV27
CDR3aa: CASSTKADPPEKLFF
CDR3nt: TGTGCCAGCAGTACAAAGGCTGACCCCCCTGAAAAACTGTTTTTT

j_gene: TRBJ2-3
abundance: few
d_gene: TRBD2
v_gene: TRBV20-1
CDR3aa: CSASSDRLAGDSTDTQYF
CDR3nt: TGCAGTGCTAGTAGTGATCGGCTAGCGGGGGACAGCACAGATACGCAGTATTTT

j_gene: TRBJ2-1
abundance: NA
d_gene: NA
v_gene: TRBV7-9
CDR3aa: CASSLGQGIPYNEQFF
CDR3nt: TGTGCCAGCAGCTTAGGCCAGGGTATTCCTTACAATGAGCAGTTCTTC

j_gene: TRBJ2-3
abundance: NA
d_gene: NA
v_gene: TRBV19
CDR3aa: CASSIAGGTDTQYF
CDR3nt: TGTGCCAGTAGTATAGCAGGGGGCACAGATACGCAGTATTTT

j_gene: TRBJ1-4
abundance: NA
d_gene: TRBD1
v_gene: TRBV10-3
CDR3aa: CAISENPSGTGEKLFF
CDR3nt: TGTGCCATCAGTGAAAATCCTTCCGGGACAGGTGAAAAACTGTTTTTT

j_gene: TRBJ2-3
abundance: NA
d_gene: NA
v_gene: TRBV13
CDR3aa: CASSSRQRVDTQYF
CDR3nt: TGTGCCAGCAGCTCGCGACAGAGGGTAGATACGCAGTATTTT

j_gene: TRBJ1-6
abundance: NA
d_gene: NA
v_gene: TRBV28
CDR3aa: CASIERYGSPLHF
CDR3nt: TGTGCCAGCATCGAGAGATATGGTTCACCCCTCCACTTT

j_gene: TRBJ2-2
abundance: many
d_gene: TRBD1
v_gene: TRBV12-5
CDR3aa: CASGWGTVDTGELFF
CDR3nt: TGTGCTAGTGGTTGGGGGACAGTAGACACCGGGGAGCTGTTTTTT

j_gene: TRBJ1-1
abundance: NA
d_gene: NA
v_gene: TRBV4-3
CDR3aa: CASSQGYRGLTEAFF
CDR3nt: TGCGCCAGCAGCCAAGGATACCGGGGGCTGACTGAAGCTTTCTTT

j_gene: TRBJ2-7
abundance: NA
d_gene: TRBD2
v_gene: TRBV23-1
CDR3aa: CASSHPQRGVNEQYF
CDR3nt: TGCGCCAGCAGTCATCCGCAGCGGGGGGTCAACGAGCAGTACTTC

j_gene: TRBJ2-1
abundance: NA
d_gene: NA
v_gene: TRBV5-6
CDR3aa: CASSLGSESSYNEQFF
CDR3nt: TGTGCCAGCAGCTTGGGCAGCGAGAGCTCCTACAATGAGCAGTTCTTC

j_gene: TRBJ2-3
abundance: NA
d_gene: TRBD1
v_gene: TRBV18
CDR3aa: CASSQGDITDTQYF
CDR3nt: TGTGCCAGCTCCCAGGGGGATATCACAGATACGCAGTATTTT

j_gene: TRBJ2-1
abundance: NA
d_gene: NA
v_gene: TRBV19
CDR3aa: CASSLLFRENEQFF
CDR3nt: TGTGCCAGTAGTTTGCTCTTCCGGGAGAATGAGCAGTTCTTC

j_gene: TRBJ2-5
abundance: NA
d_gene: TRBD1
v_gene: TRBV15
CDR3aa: CATSRQGQETQYF
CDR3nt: TGTGCCACCAGTCGACAGGGCCAAGAGACCCAGTACTTC

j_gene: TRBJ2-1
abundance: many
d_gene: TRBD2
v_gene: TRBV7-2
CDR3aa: CASSATSGLSSYNEQFF
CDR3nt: TGTGCCAGCAGTGCGACTAGCGGGTTGAGCTCCTACAATGAGCAGTTCTTC

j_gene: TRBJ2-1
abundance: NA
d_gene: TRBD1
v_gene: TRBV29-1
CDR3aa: CSSAGTEDNVVQFF
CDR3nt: TGCAGCTCCGCCGGGACAGAAGACAATGTCGTGCAGTTCTTC

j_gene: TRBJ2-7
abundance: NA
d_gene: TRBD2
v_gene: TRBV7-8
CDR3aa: CASSPGLVGYEQYF
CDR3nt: TGTGCCAGCAGCCCAGGACTAGTCGGGTACGAGCAGTACTTC

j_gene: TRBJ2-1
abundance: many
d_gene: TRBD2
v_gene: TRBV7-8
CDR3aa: CASSLGTKYNEQFF
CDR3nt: TGTGCCAGCAGCCTCGGGACTAAATACAATGAGCAGTTCTTC

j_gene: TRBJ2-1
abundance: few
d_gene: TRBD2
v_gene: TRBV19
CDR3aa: CASSLRLAGEPNNEQFF
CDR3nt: TGTGCCAGTAGTTTACGACTAGCGGGGGAACCTAATAATGAGCAGTTCTTC

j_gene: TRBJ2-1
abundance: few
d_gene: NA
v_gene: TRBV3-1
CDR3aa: CASSSRGGSSYNEQFF
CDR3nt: TGTGCCAGCAGCTCAAGGGGAGGCAGCTCCTACAATGAGCAGTTCTTC